The rows below give T cell receptor beta chains drawn from one sample of a study of shared clonotypes between healthy human individuals. The assay was immunoSEQ multiplex PCR, and TCRdb's table has in-frame clones only and misses some. The table lists 300,000 to 400,000 clones, roughly 80% of them singletons. The source material was memory CD4+ T cells sorted from blood. The receptor set was obtained from a man younger than 45 in good health. Each CDR3 is given with its conserved first and last residue. A D gene is named only where the DNA matches it firmly. Rows give clone size only sometimes, using once, few, many, or a class for an expanded clone.

clone size	D gene	V gene	J gene	CDR3 length	CDR3 protein	CDR3 DNA
NA	NA	TRBV2	TRBJ2-3	14	CASSGGGVADTQYF	TGTGCCAGCAGTGGAGGAGGGGTGGCGGATACGCAGTATTTT
NA	NA	TRBV7-9	TRBJ2-6	15	CASSPTLGGANVLTF	TGTGCCAGCAGCCCGACTTTAGGCGGGGCCAACGTCCTGACTTTC
NA	TRBD2	TRBV7-9	TRBJ2-3	16	CASSLWREGITDTQYF	TGTGCCAGCAGCTTATGGCGGGAGGGAATCACAGATACGCAGTATTTT
once	NA	TRBV30	TRBJ2-7	12	CAWSRAGYEQYF	TGTGCCTGGAGTCGGGCAGGATACGAGCAGTACTTC
few	NA	TRBV5-6	TRBJ1-5	15	CASSFGGIGNQPQHF	TGTGCCAGCAGCTTCGGGGGTATTGGCAATCAGCCCCAGCATTTT
once	NA	TRBV11-3	TRBJ2-3	13	CASSPSFADTQYF	TGTGCCAGCAGCCCTAGCTTTGCAGATACGCAGTATTTT
NA	TRBD1	TRBV11-2	TRBJ2-6	19	CASSLPPTARGPGANVLTF	TGTGCCAGCAGCTTACCACCTACAGCCAGGGGGCCTGGGGCCAACGTCCTGACTTTC
NA	TRBD1	TRBV12-5	TRBJ2-1	17	CASRPGQGLGGSDEQFF	TGTGCTAGTAGACCGGGACAGGGACTGGGAGGGTCGGATGAGCAGTTCTTC
once	NA	TRBV7-6	TRBJ2-1	13	CASSSTKGHEQFF	TGTGCCAGCAGCAGCACCAAGGGACATGAGCAGTTCTTC
NA	TRBD1	TRBV18	TRBJ1-4	17	CASSPRDRDPLDEKLFF	TGTGCCAGCTCCCCCCGGGACAGGGACCCGTTGGATGAAAAACTGTTTTTT
NA	TRBD1	TRBV30	TRBJ2-2	13	CAWGTGDTGELFF	TGTGCCTGGGGAACAGGGGACACCGGGGAGCTGTTTTTT
NA	TRBD1	TRBV11-1	TRBJ2-5	14	CASSPKDRGETQYF	TGTGCCAGCAGCCCAAAGGACAGGGGAGAGACCCAGTACTTC
NA	NA	TRBV6-1	TRBJ1-5	13	CATSRERDQPQHF	TGTGCCACCTCCAGGGAGCGGGATCAGCCCCAGCATTTT
few	TRBD1	TRBV7-6	TRBJ1-6	15	CASSIGTAGTSPLHF	TGTGCCAGCAGCATCGGGACAGCAGGTACTTCACCCCTCCACTTT
few	NA	TRBV7-9	TRBJ2-7	15	CASSSRQGRAYEQYF	TGTGCCAGCAGCTCCCGACAGGGGAGGGCCTACGAGCAGTACTTC
NA	TRBD1	TRBV7-2	TRBJ1-1	14	CASSRDRAGTEAFF	TGTGCCAGCAGCAGAGACAGGGCCGGGACTGAAGCTTTCTTT
NA	TRBD2	TRBV5-6	TRBJ2-1	13	CASSQEAGVGQFF	TGTGCCAGCAGCCAGGAAGCGGGAGTGGGACAGTTCTTC
few	NA	TRBV29-1	TRBJ2-1	10	CSGSVGEQFF	TGCAGCGGGTCGGTGGGGGAGCAGTTCTTC
once	NA	TRBV9	TRBJ1-3	16	CASSVGHRNSGNTIYF	TGTGCCAGCAGCGTAGGACATCGAAACTCTGGAAACACCATATATTTT
NA	TRBD2	TRBV5-4	TRBJ2-3	16	CASSSYQGTSVYTQYF	TGTGCCAGCAGCTCCTACCAGGGGACTAGCGTCTATACGCAGTATTTT
NA	TRBD2	TRBV23-1	TRBJ2-2	18	CASSRQASGKKVTGELFF	TGCGCCAGCAGTCGCCAGGCTAGCGGGAAGAAAGTAACCGGGGAGCTGTTTTTT
once	NA	TRBV7-9	TRBJ1-4	16	CASSPGDIGGGEKLFF	TGTGCCAGCAGCCCGGGGGACATAGGAGGGGGAGAAAAACTGTTTTTT
NA	NA	TRBV5-1	TRBJ2-2	14	CASSPDTFTGELFF	TGCGCCAGCAGCCCAGACACCTTTACCGGGGAGCTGTTTTTT
NA	NA	TRBV5-1	TRBJ1-1	13	CASSLLGNTEAFF	TGCGCCAGCAGCTTGTTGGGAAACACTGAAGCTTTCTTT
NA	NA	TRBV27	TRBJ1-5	15	CASSRWAGRDQPQHF	TGTGCCAGCAGTAGGTGGGCAGGGCGAGATCAGCCCCAGCATTTT
NA	NA	TRBV11-3	TRBJ2-3	16	CASSLDLTASTDTQYF	TGTGCCAGCAGCTTAGACCTGACAGCTAGCACAGATACGCAGTATTTT
few	NA	TRBV27	TRBJ2-1	14	CASRSGPAYNEQFF	TGTGCCAGCCGAAGCGGTCCCGCCTACAATGAGCAGTTCTTC
NA	TRBD2	TRBV5-1	TRBJ2-5	15	CASSLVLATQETQYF	TGCGCCAGCAGCTTGGTACTAGCGACCCAAGAGACCCAGTACTTC
NA	NA	TRBV14	TRBJ1-3	13	CARRGHSGNTIYF	TGTGCCAGAAGAGGACACTCTGGAAACACCATATATTTT
NA	NA	TRBV18	TRBJ2-4	12	CASSPDKNIQYF	TGTGCCAGCTCACCAGACAAAAACATTCAGTACTTC
few	TRBD1	TRBV29-1	TRBJ1-1	14	CSVGGGKGNTEAFF	TGCAGCGTTGGAGGGGGCAAGGGGAACACTGAAGCTTTCTTT
NA	NA	TRBV4-2	TRBJ2-1	14	CASSQDPPGNEQFF	TGTGCCAGCAGCCAAGATCCCCCGGGGAATGAGCAGTTCTTC
many	TRBD1	TRBV19	TRBJ1-1	15	CASSILGQPNTEAFF	TGTGCCAGTAGTATTCTGGGACAGCCGAACACTGAAGCTTTCTTT
NA	NA	TRBV7-9	TRBJ1-1	16	CASSFVFGQGGTEAFF	TGTGCCAGCAGCTTTGTTTTCGGGCAGGGTGGAACTGAAGCTTTCTTT
NA	NA	TRBV19	TRBJ2-2	13	CASSIAQIGELFF	TGTGCCAGTAGTATAGCCCAGATCGGGGAGCTGTTTTTT
NA	NA	TRBV15	TRBJ1-1	14	CATSRETENTEAFF	TGTGCCACCAGCAGAGAGACAGAGAACACTGAAGCTTTCTTT
few	TRBD1	TRBV4-3	TRBJ2-7	15	CASSHGQERSYEQYF	TGCGCCAGCAGCCACGGACAGGAACGTTCCTACGAGCAGTACTTC
once	NA	TRBV9	TRBJ2-3	16	CASSVRGSPRTDTQYF	TGTGCCAGCAGCGTCCGGGGGTCACCCCGCACAGATACGCAGTATTTT
NA	TRBD1	TRBV7-2	TRBJ2-2	17	CASSLTWTGFNTGELFF	TGTGCCAGCAGCTTGACCTGGACAGGTTTTAACACCGGGGAGCTGTTTTTT
NA	NA	TRBV25-1	TRBJ2-5	15	CASRGKLAFVETQYF	TGTGCCAGCAGAGGGAAGTTAGCGTTTGTAGAGACCCAGTACTTC
NA	NA	TRBV2	TRBJ1-2	11	CASSYTDGYTF	TGTGCCAGCAGTTACACCGATGGCTACACCTTC
NA	TRBD1	TRBV2	TRBJ2-3	15	CASNLQGQFTDTQYF	TGTGCCAGCAACCTACAGGGGCAATTCACAGATACGCAGTATTTT
NA	NA	TRBV2	TRBJ1-4	14	CASCLAGANEKLFF	TGTGCCAGCTGTTTGGCGGGTGCTAATGAAAAACTGTTTTTT